Shown below are 14 T cell receptor beta chains from a single sample sequenced in a study of cytomegalovirus exposure and HLA in healthy donors. Primers for the PCR totalled 60 Vbeta and 13 Jbeta. Measured with immunoSEQ multiplex PCR; TCRdb has only the in-frame clones, and not every one. The repertoire consists of about 150,000 clones, with approximately 80% occurring once and the leading ten covering 2.2%. Sequencing was done on a sample of PBMCs. Receptors originate from a man in his thirties or forties in good health and CMV-seronegative.

This clone has just a few counts. The J gene is TRBJ2-1, the V gene TRBV28, with 7 bases fitting TRBD2. Looked up from germline, CDR1 is MDHEN and CDR2 is SYDVKM. The CDR3 consists of 15 residues. The V segment lost 2 bases and the J segment 9 bases; nucleotides outside the gene matches: 10. The CDR3: CASSLGRAGRLEQFF. CDR3 coding DNA: TGTGCCAGCAGTTTAGGACGAGCGGGAAGGCTTGAGCAGTTCTTC.

V gene TRBV19 combines with J gene TRBJ2-3, with 7 bases identical to TRBD2. Germline V gives CDR1 LNHDA, CDR2 SQIVND (reference sequence). This CDR3 has 15 residues. The J segment lost 0 bases and the V segment lost 7 bases, leaving 7 bases of the junction unmatched. In DNA, the CDR3 is TGTGCCAGTACCCCCCGGGACTACAGCACAGATACGCAGTATTTT. Translating it yields CASTPRDYSTDTQYF.

J is TRBJ2-3 and V is TRBV13; TRBD2 might be the D (5 bases). From germline, CDR1 is PRHDT and CDR2 FYEKMQ (reference sequence). Trimming removed 5 bases at V and 14 bases at J, with 26 bases between. CDR3 length: 15 amino acids. This chain's CDR3 is CASSPPRGRGGPSYF. The CDR3 bases are TGTGCCAGCAGCCCCCCCCGAGGACGGGGTGGGCCTTCGTATTTT.

This clone was observed a few times. In DNA, the CDR3 is TGTGCCAGCAGGTATCTCCGGGACAGGGGGCGAGTTGGCTACACCTTC. It yields the protein CASRYLRDRGRVGYTF. The chain carries TRBV6-6 and TRBJ1-2; TRBD1 aligns across 12 bases. After removal of 6 bases from V and 7 bases from J, the junction contained 12 bases not matched to a gene. This CDR3 region has 16 residues. Germline V lookup: CDR1 MNHNY, CDR2 SVGAGI (reference sequence).

This chain uses TRBV10-3 with TRBJ2-1, with D unclear. This CDR3 has 13 amino acids. The V and J ends lost 3 bases and 2 bases respectively, with 5 bases between them. Germline CDR1 and CDR2: ENHRY and SYGVKD. This chain's CDR3 is CAISDPAYNEQFF. CDR3 bases: TGTGCCATCAGTGATCCCGCCTACAATGAGCAGTTCTTC.

Here the CDR3 DNA reads TGTGCCAGCACGGGACAGGGGTACTTCGAGCAGTACTTC. Encoded protein: CASTGQGYFEQYF. The rearrangement uses TRBV28 and TRBJ2-7; 10 bases match TRBD1. This CDR3 has 13 amino acids. Germline assignment: CDR1 MDHEN and CDR2 SYDVKM. J lost 6 bases, V lost 7 bases, and 6 bases had no gene match.

The rearrangement uses TRBV12-5 and TRBJ2-5, with TRBD2 as a possible D gene (6 bases). Germline CDR1 reads LGHNT; CDR2 reads FRNRAP. CDR3 length: 16 residues. V lost 7 bases to trimming and J lost 2 bases, with 20 bases between them. The CDR3 spells CASARIAAARQETQYF. The CDR3 region has the DNA TGTGCTAGTGCGAGGATAGCGGCTGCCAGACAAGAGACCCAGTACTTC.

This chain joins TRBV5-1 and TRBJ2-7; 7 bases fit TRBD2. CDR3 length: 15 residues. V was pared by 4 bases and J by 7 bases, with 14 bases of the junction left unmatched. The germline V gene has CDR1 SGHRS and CDR2 YFSETQ. Here the CDR3 DNA reads TGCGCCAGCAGCCTGCGGACCAGCGGGGAGCGGGAGCAGTACTTC. Amino acids: CASSLRTSGEREQYF.

The gene calls are TRBV5-1 and TRBJ2-3, with D perhaps TRBD2 (5 bases). This CDR3 is built from 14 residues. V lost 2 bases and J 1 base, leaving 8 bases between the germline ends. The V gene's germline CDR1 is SGHRS and CDR2 YFSETQ. CDR3 DNA sequence: TGCGCCAGCAGCTTACGGACTGGCACAGATACGCAGTATTTT. Its translation is CASSLRTGTDTQYF. Supplemented by reference TRBV5-1 and TRBJ2-3, the full variable domain reads KAGVTQTPRYLIKTRGQQVTLSCSPISGHRSVSWYQQTPGQGLQFLFEYFSETQRNKGNFPGRFSGRQFSNSRSEMNVSTLELGDSALYLCASSLRTGTDTQYFGPGTRLTVL.

The J gene is TRBJ2-1, the V gene TRBV6-5, with D tentatively TRBD2 (6 bases). The V end lost 2 bases, the J end lost 7 bases, and 12 bases lay between the germline ends. The CDR3 runs to 14 residues. Germline V gene lookup returns CDR1 MNHEY and CDR2 SVGAGI. The CDR3 protein is CASSYPGTQNEQFF. The CDR3, as DNA: TGTGCCAGCAGTTACCCCGGGACTCAGAATGAGCAGTTCTTC.

This chain uses TRBV9 with TRBJ1-1; no clear D. V shed 0 bases and J shed 6 bases, with 15 bases lying between them. The V gene's germline CDR1 is SGDLS and CDR2 YYNGEE. This CDR3 region has 15 residues. The DNA for the CDR3 is TGTGCCAGCAGCGTAGCTCCCGGCAGGAGGTCTGAAGCTTTCTTT. As protein: CASSVAPGRRSEAFF. The complete variable domain, with remaining parts taken from reference TRBV9 and TRBJ1-1, reads DSGVTQTPKHLITATGQRVTLRCSPRSGDLSVYWYQQSLDQGLQFLIQYYNGEERAKGNILERFSAQQFPDLHSELNLSSLELGDSALYFCASSVAPGRRSEAFFGQGTRLTVV.

V gene TRBV2 combines with J gene TRBJ1-2; TRBD1 matches 8 bases. CDR3 length: 14 residues. Germline V gene sequence: CDR1 SNHLY, CDR2 FYNNEI. J was trimmed by 7 bases and V by 7 bases; bases with no gene match: 11. DNA for the CDR3: TGTGCCAGCACGACCTCCGGGACAGGTGCTGGCTACACCTTC. As protein: CASTTSGTGAGYTF.

The rearrangement joins TRBV14 to TRBJ2-4, with 12 bases fitting TRBD2. The CDR3 is 17 residues long. The V segment lost 4 bases and the J segment 0 bases; nucleotides outside the gene matches: 4. Germline V lookup: CDR1 SGHDN, CDR2 FVKESK. The CDR3 loop is CASSPRTSGIAKNIQYF. The CDR3 coding sequence is TGTGCCAGCAGCCCCCGGACTAGCGGGATAGCCAAAAACATTCAGTACTTC.

The CDR3 DNA reads as TGTGCCAGCAGCTCAGGACAGGACACCGGGGAGCTGTTTTTT. This gives the protein CASSSGQDTGELFF. The V call is TRBV11-3, the J call TRBJ2-2, with 7 bases lining up with TRBD1. Germline CDR1 SGHNT, CDR2 YENEEA. The V gene end was trimmed by 4 bases and the J gene end by 3 bases; junction bases not matched to a gene: 2. The CDR3 runs to 14 residues.